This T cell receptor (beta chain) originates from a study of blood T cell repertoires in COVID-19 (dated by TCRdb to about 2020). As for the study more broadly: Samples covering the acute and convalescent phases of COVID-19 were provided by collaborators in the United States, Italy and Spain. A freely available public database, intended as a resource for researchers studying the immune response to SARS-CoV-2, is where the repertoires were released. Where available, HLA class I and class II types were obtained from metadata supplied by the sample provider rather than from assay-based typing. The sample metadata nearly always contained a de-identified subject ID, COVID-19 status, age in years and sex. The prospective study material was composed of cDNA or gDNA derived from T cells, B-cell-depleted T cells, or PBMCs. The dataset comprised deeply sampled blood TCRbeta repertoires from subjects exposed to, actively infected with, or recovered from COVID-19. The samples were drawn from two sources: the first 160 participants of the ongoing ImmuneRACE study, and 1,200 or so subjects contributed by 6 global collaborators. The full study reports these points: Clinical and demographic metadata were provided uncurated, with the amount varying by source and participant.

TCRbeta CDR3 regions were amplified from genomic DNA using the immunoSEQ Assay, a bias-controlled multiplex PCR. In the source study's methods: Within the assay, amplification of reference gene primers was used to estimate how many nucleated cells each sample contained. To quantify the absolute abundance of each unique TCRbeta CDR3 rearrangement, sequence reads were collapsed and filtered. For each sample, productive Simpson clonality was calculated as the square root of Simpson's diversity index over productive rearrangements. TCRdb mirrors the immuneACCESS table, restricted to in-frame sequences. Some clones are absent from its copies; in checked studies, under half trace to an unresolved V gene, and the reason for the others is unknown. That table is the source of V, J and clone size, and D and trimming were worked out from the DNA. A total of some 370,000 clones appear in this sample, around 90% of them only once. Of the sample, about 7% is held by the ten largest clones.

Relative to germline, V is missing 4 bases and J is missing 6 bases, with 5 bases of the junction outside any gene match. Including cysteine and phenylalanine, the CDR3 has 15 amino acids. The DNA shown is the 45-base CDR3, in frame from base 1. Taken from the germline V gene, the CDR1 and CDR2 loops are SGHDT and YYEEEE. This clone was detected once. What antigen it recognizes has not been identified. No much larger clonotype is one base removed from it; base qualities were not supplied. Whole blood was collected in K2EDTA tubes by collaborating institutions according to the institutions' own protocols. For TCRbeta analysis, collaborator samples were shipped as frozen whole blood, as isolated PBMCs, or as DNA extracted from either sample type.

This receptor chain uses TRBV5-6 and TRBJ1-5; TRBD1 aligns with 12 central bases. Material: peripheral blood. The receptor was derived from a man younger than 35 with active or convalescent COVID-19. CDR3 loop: CASSPGQGAAQPQHF. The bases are TGTGCCAGCAGCCCGGGACAGGGGGCGGCTCAGCCCCAGCATTTT.